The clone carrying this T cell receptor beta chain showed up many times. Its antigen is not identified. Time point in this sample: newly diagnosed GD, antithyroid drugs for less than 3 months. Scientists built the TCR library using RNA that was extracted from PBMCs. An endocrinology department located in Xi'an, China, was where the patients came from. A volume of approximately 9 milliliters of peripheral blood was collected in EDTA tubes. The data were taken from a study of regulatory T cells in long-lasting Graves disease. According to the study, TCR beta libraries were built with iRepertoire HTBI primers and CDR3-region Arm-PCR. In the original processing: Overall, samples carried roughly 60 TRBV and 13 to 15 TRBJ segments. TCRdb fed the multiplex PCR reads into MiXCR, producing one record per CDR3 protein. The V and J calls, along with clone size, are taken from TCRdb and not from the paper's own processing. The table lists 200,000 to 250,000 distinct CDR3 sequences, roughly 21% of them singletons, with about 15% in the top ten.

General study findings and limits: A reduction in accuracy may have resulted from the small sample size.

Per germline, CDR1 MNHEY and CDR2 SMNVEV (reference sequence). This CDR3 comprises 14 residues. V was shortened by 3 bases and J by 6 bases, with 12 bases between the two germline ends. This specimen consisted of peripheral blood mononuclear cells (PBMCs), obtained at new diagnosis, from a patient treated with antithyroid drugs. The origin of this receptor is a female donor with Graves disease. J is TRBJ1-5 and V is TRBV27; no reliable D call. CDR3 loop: CASSFVGFSQPQHF. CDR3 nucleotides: TGTGCCAGCAGTTTTGTCGGGTTTTCTCAGCCCCAGCATTTT.